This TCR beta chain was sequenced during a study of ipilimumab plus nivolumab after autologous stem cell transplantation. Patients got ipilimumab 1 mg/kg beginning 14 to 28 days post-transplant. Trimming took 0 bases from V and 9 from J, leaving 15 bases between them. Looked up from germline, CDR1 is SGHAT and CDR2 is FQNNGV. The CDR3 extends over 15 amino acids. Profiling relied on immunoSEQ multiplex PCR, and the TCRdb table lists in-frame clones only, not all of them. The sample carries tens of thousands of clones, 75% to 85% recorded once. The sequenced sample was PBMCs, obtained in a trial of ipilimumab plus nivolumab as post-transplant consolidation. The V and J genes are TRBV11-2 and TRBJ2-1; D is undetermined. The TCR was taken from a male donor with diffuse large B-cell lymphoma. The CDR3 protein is CASSLDLGSRGEQFF. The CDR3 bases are TGTGCCAGCAGCTTAGATCTGGGTAGCCGTGGTGAGCAGTTCTTC.